Given below is one TCR beta chain in context. Its antigen specificity is not known. Base qualities are not provided; no much larger clone lies one nucleotide away. This specimen belongs to a study of blood T cell repertoires in COVID-19 (dated by TCRdb to the early 2020s). In terms of the full investigation: Samples covering the acute and convalescent phases of COVID-19 were provided by collaborators in the United States, Italy and Spain. HLA class I and class II types, where available, came from metadata supplied by the sample provider rather than from assay-based typing. Samples were obtained from the ongoing ImmuneRACE study (first 160 participants) and from about 1,300 subjects provided by 6 global collaborators. A de-identified subject ID, COVID-19 status, age in years and sex were almost always included in the sample metadata. Subjects who had been exposed to COVID-19, were actively infected with it, or had recovered from it provided the deeply sampled blood TCRbeta repertoires that made up the dataset. The repertoires were made available in a free public database intended to serve as a resource for research on the immune response to SARS-CoV-2. The prospective study material was composed of cDNA or gDNA derived from T cells, B-cell-depleted T cells, or PBMCs. Overall study results and their limits: The amount of clinical and demographic metadata varied by source and participant and was provided uncurated.

The immunoSEQ Assay, a bias-controlled multiplex PCR, was used to amplify TCRbeta CDR3 regions from genomic DNA. The original methods were these. The number of nucleated cells in each sample was estimated from the amplification of reference gene primers within the assay. To quantify the absolute abundance of each unique TCRbeta CDR3 rearrangement, sequence reads were collapsed and filtered. For each sample, productive Simpson clonality was calculated by taking the square root of Simpson's diversity index across productive rearrangements. Entries here come from immuneACCESS through TCRdb and include only in-frame sequences with V and J called. Some clones fail to appear in such tables; in the studies checked, an unresolved V gene covers under half of the shortfall, and the cause of the remainder is unknown. V, J and clone size derive from that table, while D and trimming were established from the DNA sequence. In this sample the table shows about 70,000 clones, 89% of which occur a single time. The top ten clonotypes cover about 8.9% of the sample.

V sheds 3 bases and J sheds 3 bases, leaving 12 bases between their ends. Via the germline V gene, CDR1 is KGHSH and CDR2 LQKENI. The CDR3 sequence holds 15 residues, the cysteine and phenylalanine included. The CDR3 DNA has 45 bases and is translated from base 1. Each collaborating institution followed its own protocols to collect whole blood in K2EDTA tubes. For TCRbeta analysis, collaborator samples were shipped as frozen whole blood, as isolated PBMCs, or as DNA extracted from either sample type. This sequence was found in a middle-aged man with active COVID-19. The chain employs TRBV18 and TRBJ2-1; TRBD1 is possibly the D segment (6 matching bases). The sequenced material came from peripheral blood. The CDR3 loop reads CASSPSQGSYNEQFF. The nucleotide sequence reads as follows: TGTGCCAGCTCACCTTCCCAGGGGAGCTACAATGAGCAGTTCTTC.